This record looks at one T cell receptor (beta chain) sequence and its context. This entry comes from a study of blood T cell repertoires in COVID-19. As for the study in general: In each case, the material was cDNA or gDNA derived from T cells, B-cell-depleted T cells, or PBMCs.

Germline CDR1 is SGHNT and CDR2 is YYREEE (reference sequence). This CDR3 region has 13 residues. Trimming at V came to 4 bases and at J to 9 bases, leaving 9 bases not matched to a gene. TCRdb's table, derived via immunoSEQ multiplex PCR, lists solely in-frame clones and lacks some. The sample contains roughly 110,000 clones, around 88% of which appear only once. The sample taken for sequencing was peripheral blood. The sequence was collected from a man aged 45-65 years with active or convalescent COVID-19. The chain combines TRBV5-4 with TRBJ1-2, with 7 bases matching TRBD1. CDR3 nucleotides: TGTGCCAGCAGCCCCGACAGGGTCTGGAGCTACACCTTC. It specifies CASSPDRVWSYTF.